This T cell receptor (beta chain) stems from a study of cytotoxic CD8 clonotypes in ibrutinib-treated CLL. Genomic DNA in an amount of about 2 micrograms was extracted from cryopreserved PBMCs and used for the preparation of TCR beta libraries. The CDR3 contains 15 residues. The V gene's germline CDR1 is SGHRS and CDR2 YFSETQ. Trimming stripped 2 bases from V and 2 bases from J, with 12 bases between. Sequencing used immunoSEQ multiplex PCR; TCRdb keeps in-frame clones, though not all of them. The table includes some 300,000 clones, just under 80% detected once. This TCR came from a human donor with chronic lymphocytic leukemia. Sample: PBMCs, taken before ibrutinib treatment. The chain has TRBV5-1 and TRBJ2-3, with D uncertain. The CDR3 DNA sequence: TGCGCCAGCAGCTTAGGCGGATTACACACAGATACGCAGTATTTT. Amino acid sequence: CASSLGGLHTDTQYF.